The subject of this entry is one TCR beta chain. One entry per CDR3 protein results from TCRdb running MiXCR on the 5' RACE reads. The sample includes approximately 450,000 distinct CDR3 sequences, 15% to 20% of them seen just once. Trimming removed 4 bases from V and 4 bases from J; junction bases left unmatched: 8. This CDR3 comprises 15 residues. Per the germline V gene, CDR1 is KGHSH and CDR2 is LQKENI. The data are from a study of T cells after yellow fever vaccination. The gene calls are TRBV18 and TRBJ2-3; 7 bases line up with TRBD1. This clonotype was obtained from a man between 18 and 35 years old who received the YFV17D yellow fever vaccine. Sequencing was performed on PBMCs, taken before the yellow fever booster vaccination. The CDR3 sequence: CASSLRDSMSDTQYF. For the CDR3, the DNA is TGTGCCAGCTCACTCCGGGACAGTATGTCAGATACGCAGTATTTT. Variable domain in full (rest from reference TRBV18 and TRBJ2-3): NAGVMQNPRHLVRRRGQEARLRCSPMKGHSHVYWYRQLPEEGLKFMVYLQKENIIDESGMPKERFSAEFPKEGPSILRIQQVVRGDSAAYFCASSLRDSMSDTQYFGPGTRLTVL.